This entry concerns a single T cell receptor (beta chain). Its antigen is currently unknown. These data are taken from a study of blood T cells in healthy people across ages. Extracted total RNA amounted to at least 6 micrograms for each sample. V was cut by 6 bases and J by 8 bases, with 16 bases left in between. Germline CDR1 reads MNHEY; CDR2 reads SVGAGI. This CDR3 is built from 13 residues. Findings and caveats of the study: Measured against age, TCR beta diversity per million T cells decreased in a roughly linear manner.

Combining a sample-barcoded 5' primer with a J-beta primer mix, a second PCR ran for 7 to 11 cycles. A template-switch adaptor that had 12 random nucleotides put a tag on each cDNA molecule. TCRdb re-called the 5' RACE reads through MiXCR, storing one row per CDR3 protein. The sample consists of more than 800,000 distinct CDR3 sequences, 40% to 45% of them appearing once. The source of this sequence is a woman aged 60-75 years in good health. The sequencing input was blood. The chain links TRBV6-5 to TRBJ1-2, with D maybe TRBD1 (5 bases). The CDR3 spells CASRPTGTRGYTF. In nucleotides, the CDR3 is TGTGCCAGCAGACCAACAGGAACTCGCGGCTACACCTTC.